The TCR beta chain under discussion was sequenced for a study of shared clonotypes between healthy human individuals (TCRdb year 2020). General notes on the study: The cohort included three men and a couple of women between 18 and 49 years of age. For each donor, CD4 naive and CD4 memory were each given three plates, CD8 naive was given two plates, and CD8 memory was given one plate. To estimate repertoire size and how much clonotype sharing occurs between individuals, the study deeply sequenced the blood TCR repertoires of roughly 5 healthy adults. Libraries were prepared and TCR repertoires were sequenced by different laboratories using diverse techniques, in order to increase sequencing depth and limit assay-specific biases. Between about 0.94 and 10 billion PBMCs per donor were obtained by leukapheresis.

Using the deep immunoSEQ assay, TCR CDR3 regions were amplified from genomic DNA by multiplex PCR. Extracted genomic DNA from each cell subset was distributed evenly across all wells of several immunoSEQ 96-well plates, and each plate was treated as a replicate. Each replicate PCR for sorted subsets received about 0.2 ug genomic DNA, equal to 30,000 or so T cell genomes. Purified libraries were quantified with a Qubit 3.0 fluorometer, sized on a Bioanalyzer 2100, and re-quantified with the KAPA Library Quantification kit. Every immunoSEQ 96-well plate was sequenced on a separate single-read 150-cycle Illumina NextSeq 550 flow cell. Processing in the source paper ran as follows. Because the immunoSEQ output held only junctional sequences and lacked quality scores, the filtering could not match the filtering applied to full-length reads. Sequences were annotated with PyIR, a Python wrapper for IgBLAST v1.9, using IMGT germline references to assign V/J genes and CDR3. Reads were filtered out if the reads had weak V/J assignments (E-value above 1e-6), no CDR3, stop codons, out-of-frame junctions, or ambiguous translated residues. V3J clonotypes were defined as sequences sharing the same inferred V gene, J gene, and CDR3 amino acid sequence. Percentage overlap between repertoires was computed as shared unique clonotypes divided by the size of the smaller repertoire. RTK rarefaction, the Chao1 estimator, and Recon v2.1 estimates of unobserved clonotypes were used to assess repertoire richness. OLGA was used to compute generation probabilities for all TCRbeta clonotypes that the gDNA method yielded from a handful of donors. Sourced from immuneACCESS, this table was stored by TCRdb with only in-frame sequences that have V and J called. A share of the clones is absent; for the studies checked, an unresolved V gene accounts for under half, and the remainder has no known explanation. That table furnishes V, J and clone size, whereas the DNA furnished D and trimming. Within this sample are about 680,000 clones, with 90% to 95% of them counted one time only. The ten largest clones represent roughly 24% of the sample.

About this clone: This clone's antigen is unknown. No qualities accompany the bases; no much larger clone lies one base away.

Findings and caveats that apply to the study as a whole: Higher generation probabilities were observed for clonotypes shared by all four sorted-subset donors than for non-shared clonotypes. Sharing across several donors was observed for approximately 4.6% of naive CD4, around 3.5% of naive CD8, 2% to 2.5% of memory CD4, and roughly 0.4% of memory CD8 clonotypes. Based on pairwise subsampling, the degree of clonotype sharing among donors was expected to be affected by sequencing depth. Sampling was restricted to blood, and TCR repertoires in tissues likely differ from the TCR repertoires found in blood. Rarefaction of sorted-subset datasets indicated incomplete sequencing despite the large sequencing depth. Estimated clonotype richness was generally larger for naive than for memory subsets. The genetic and exposure-history diversity represented was limited by the small number of donors.

For the CD8 naive samples, CD45RO-negative cells were positively selected for CCR7, yielding a CD45RA+CCR7+ population from which TemRA cells were excluded. The donors were healthy, HIV-negative adults with no recently reported acute infections or vaccinations. Every donor was a Caucasian adult living in Nashville, Tennessee, USA. After blood collection by leukapheresis, PBMCs were isolated using Ficoll-Histopaque density gradient centrifugation and then cryopreserved in the vapor phase of liquid nitrogen. Analytical flow cytometry was used to check the purity and quantity of each magnetically sorted T cell population. Genomic DNA was isolated from every sorted fraction and measured by UV absorbance on a Nanodrop 2000c. Specimen: naive CD8+ T cells sorted from blood. The cell subset or site label, read with the paper, signifies: CD45RA+CCR7+. The receptor was derived from a man aged 25-45 years in good health.

The base sequence is TGCGCCAGCAGCCAAGACCCCCGGCAGGGGGCATCCGGGGAGCTGTTTTTT. Its amino acids are CASSQDPRQGASGELFF. The chain is assembled from TRBV4-1 and TRBJ2-2, with 8 bases in between that match TRBD1. The germline V gene yields MGHRA for CDR1 and YSYEKL for CDR2. Including cysteine and phenylalanine, the CDR3 has 17 amino acids. The only DNA kept is the CDR3, 51 bases in frame from the first base. V lost 0 bases and J lost 6 bases, and the count of bases not matched to a germline gene is 9.